These T cell receptor beta chains were read from a single sample in a study of shared T cell receptors in the human thymus. Sequencing was performed with immunoSEQ multiplex PCR; in TCRdb, only in-frame clones are kept and a portion is missing. Altogether 630,000 or so clones are present, roughly 86% being singletons, with the ten largest covering 0.0094%. In addition, the sample was reused for a study of human thymus T cells.

The sequencing sample was made of thymocytes. These receptor sequences come from a boy under three years old with a congenital heart defect. Both conserved end residues are part of each CDR3. The D gene is left open where the match is weak. Rows may omit the clone size; those that give it use once, few, many or a size class.

D gene: TRBD1
V gene: TRBV7-2
clone size: -
J gene: TRBJ1-6
CDR3 DNA: TGTGCCAGCAGCTTAGGGGCCGGTTTAGGGACAGGGGGCTCACCCCTCCACTTT
CDR3 protein: CASSLGAGLGTGGSPLHF

D gene: -
V gene: TRBV4-1
clone size: few
J gene: TRBJ2-5
CDR3 DNA: TGCGCCAGCAGCCCGGCGGGGAACGAGACCCAGTACTTC
CDR3 protein: CASSPAGNETQYF

D gene: -
V gene: TRBV4-1
clone size: -
J gene: TRBJ1-6
CDR3 DNA: TGCGCCAGCAGCCAAGACTCTCTCAGCTCCTATAATTCACCCCTCCACTTT
CDR3 protein: CASSQDSLSSYNSPLHF

D gene: TRBD2
V gene: TRBV28
clone size: -
J gene: TRBJ2-7
CDR3 DNA: TGTGCCAGCAGTTTATCCTCCGGGGCCCCAGCAGCGGGAGCCTCTACCTACGAGCAGTACTTC
CDR3 protein: CASSLSSGAPAAGASTYEQYF

D gene: TRBD2
V gene: TRBV2
clone size: -
J gene: TRBJ2-5
CDR3 DNA: TGTGCCAGCAGTGAAACCAGCGGGAGTATCTCCCCACAAGAGACCCAGTACTTC
CDR3 protein: CASSETSGSISPQETQYF

D gene: -
V gene: TRBV15
clone size: -
J gene: TRBJ2-5
CDR3 DNA: TGTGCCACCAGCCCCGGAGCCAAGCGGAGGGGTGAGACCCAGTACTTC
CDR3 protein: CATSPGAKRRGETQYF

D gene: -
V gene: TRBV27
clone size: -
J gene: TRBJ2-7
CDR3 DNA: TGTGCCAGCAGTTTAGAATCGGGGTTGGCCTACGAGCAGTACTTC
CDR3 protein: CASSLESGLAYEQYF

D gene: -
V gene: TRBV7-6
clone size: -
J gene: TRBJ2-4
CDR3 DNA: TGTGCCAGCAGCTTACGGCCCAGGGAAAACATTCAGTACTTC
CDR3 protein: CASSLRPRENIQYF

D gene: TRBD1
V gene: TRBV28
clone size: once
J gene: TRBJ2-7
CDR3 DNA: TGTGCCAGCAGCCGAGGACAGGGCTCCTACGAGCAGTACTTC
CDR3 protein: CASSRGQGSYEQYF

D gene: -
V gene: TRBV10-1
clone size: -
J gene: TRBJ2-2
CDR3 DNA: TGCGCCAGCAGTAAACCGCCACCTCAATTACGGGGTGTCTTCGGGGAGTCCGGGGAGCTGTTTTTT
CDR3 protein: CASSKPPPQLRGVFGESGELFF

D gene: TRBD2
V gene: TRBV14
clone size: -
J gene: TRBJ2-7
CDR3 DNA: TGTGCCAGCAGCCATCCCCGGAAAAGCGGGAGAGATACCTACGAGCAGTACTTC
CDR3 protein: CASSHPRKSGRDTYEQYF

D gene: TRBD2
V gene: TRBV11-2
clone size: once
J gene: TRBJ2-3
CDR3 DNA: TGTGCCAGCAGCCTTAGTGGGACTAGCGGGAGAGAGAATACGCAGTATTTT
CDR3 protein: CASSLSGTSGRENTQYF

D gene: -
V gene: TRBV28
clone size: -
J gene: TRBJ1-2
CDR3 DNA: TGTGCCAGCAGTTTATCCTTCAACAGGAACTATGGCTACACCTTC
CDR3 protein: CASSLSFNRNYGYTF

D gene: TRBD1
V gene: TRBV7-2
clone size: once
J gene: TRBJ2-7
CDR3 DNA: TGTGCCAGCAGCTTAATCGGACAGGGAGGCGAGCAGTACTTC
CDR3 protein: CASSLIGQGGEQYF

D gene: -
V gene: TRBV9
clone size: -
J gene: TRBJ1-3
CDR3 DNA: TGTGCCAGCAGCGTAGGTTACGGTAACTCTGGAAACACCATATATTTT
CDR3 protein: CASSVGYGNSGNTIYF

D gene: -
V gene: TRBV11-3
clone size: -
J gene: TRBJ2-2
CDR3 DNA: TGTGCCAGCAGCCCCGGGGGTAACCCGAACACCGGGGAGCTGTTTTTT
CDR3 protein: CASSPGGNPNTGELFF

D gene: TRBD2
V gene: TRBV7-8
clone size: -
J gene: TRBJ2-1
CDR3 DNA: TGTGCCAGCAAGAAGCGGGGGCCCAACAATGAGCAGTTCTTC
CDR3 protein: CASKKRGPNNEQFF

D gene: -
V gene: TRBV15
clone size: -
J gene: TRBJ1-3
CDR3 DNA: TGTGCCACCAGCAGAGATCGGGGGTTCACCATATATTTT
CDR3 protein: CATSRDRGFTIYF

D gene: TRBD1
V gene: TRBV11-3
clone size: -
J gene: TRBJ2-3
CDR3 DNA: TGTGCCAGCAGCTTGACAGGGTTAACAGATACGCAGTATTTT
CDR3 protein: CASSLTGLTDTQYF

D gene: TRBD2
V gene: TRBV5-4
clone size: -
J gene: TRBJ2-1
CDR3 DNA: TGTGCCAGCAGCACGACCGGGACTATCCACAATGAGCAGTTCTTC
CDR3 protein: CASSTTGTIHNEQFF

D gene: -
V gene: TRBV9
clone size: -
J gene: TRBJ2-1
CDR3 DNA: TGTGCCAGCAGCGGCAAGGAGGGCCCCTACAATGAGCAGTTCTTC
CDR3 protein: CASSGKEGPYNEQFF

D gene: TRBD1
V gene: TRBV18
clone size: few
J gene: TRBJ1-5
CDR3 DNA: TGTGCCAGCTCACCAACCGGGACAGGGGTACAGCCCCAGCATTTT
CDR3 protein: CASSPTGTGVQPQHF

D gene: TRBD1
V gene: TRBV28
clone size: -
J gene: TRBJ2-7
CDR3 DNA: TGTGCCAGCAGCTACCCGCCCAGGGGGTTGTCCTACGAGCAGTACTTC
CDR3 protein: CASSYPPRGLSYEQYF

D gene: -
V gene: TRBV4-2
clone size: few
J gene: TRBJ2-7
CDR3 DNA: TGTGCCAGCAGCCAAGTCCCACGGACAGTCTACGAGCAGTACTTC
CDR3 protein: CASSQVPRTVYEQYF

D gene: -
V gene: TRBV7-9
clone size: -
J gene: TRBJ2-1
CDR3 DNA: TGTGCCAGCAGCCCAAGACAGGCGAGCAATGAGCAGTTCTTC
CDR3 protein: CASSPRQASNEQFF

D gene: -
V gene: TRBV30
clone size: -
J gene: TRBJ1-1
CDR3 DNA: TGTGCCTGGAGCGCTAGGAACACTGAAGCTTTCTTT
CDR3 protein: CAWSARNTEAFF

D gene: TRBD1
V gene: TRBV2
clone size: -
J gene: TRBJ1-1
CDR3 DNA: TGTGCCAGCAGTGAGCCGAGGACAGGGGTGATGAACACTGAAGCTTTCTTT
CDR3 protein: CASSEPRTGVMNTEAFF

D gene: -
V gene: TRBV10-3
clone size: once
J gene: TRBJ2-3
CDR3 DNA: TGTGCCATCAGTGGCAGGGTGGGGGCCCCCACAGATACGCAGTATTTT
CDR3 protein: CAISGRVGAPTDTQYF

D gene: TRBD1
V gene: TRBV5-1
clone size: -
J gene: TRBJ2-2
CDR3 DNA: TGCGCCAGCAGGTCCCAGGACAGGGGTGACACCGGGGAGCTGTTTTTT
CDR3 protein: CASRSQDRGDTGELFF

D gene: TRBD1
V gene: TRBV29-1
clone size: -
J gene: TRBJ2-1
CDR3 DNA: TGCAGCGTTTATCCGGGACAGGGGGTCCCCGCCGAAGATGAGCAGTTCTTC
CDR3 protein: CSVYPGQGVPAEDEQFF

D gene: TRBD2
V gene: TRBV13
clone size: few
J gene: TRBJ2-3
CDR3 DNA: TGTGCCAGCAGCCCTACCCCGTCGTTGATAGCGGGGGCAAATACGCAGTATTTT
CDR3 protein: CASSPTPSLIAGANTQYF

D gene: -
V gene: TRBV28
clone size: -
J gene: TRBJ2-7
CDR3 DNA: TGTGCCAGCAGTTTACAGGGCGCGAGAGAGCAGTACTTC
CDR3 protein: CASSLQGAREQYF

D gene: TRBD1
V gene: TRBV7-9
clone size: -
J gene: TRBJ1-1
CDR3 DNA: TGTGCCAGCAGCGAACTAAACAGGGGTTGGGACACTGAAGCTTTCTTT
CDR3 protein: CASSELNRGWDTEAFF

D gene: -
V gene: TRBV20-1
clone size: -
J gene: TRBJ1-5
CDR3 DNA: TGCAGTGCGCGGGTGCGGCCCCAGCATTTT
CDR3 protein: CSARVRPQHF

D gene: TRBD1
V gene: TRBV10-1
clone size: -
J gene: TRBJ2-7
CDR3 DNA: TGCGCCAGCAGCTTGCCGGGACAGGGAATCCACGAGCAGTACTTC
CDR3 protein: CASSLPGQGIHEQYF

D gene: TRBD2
V gene: TRBV10-2
clone size: -
J gene: TRBJ2-1
CDR3 DNA: TGCGCCAGCATAGCCGGACTAGCGGGTGACAATGAGCAGTTCTTC
CDR3 protein: CASIAGLAGDNEQFF

D gene: -
V gene: TRBV27
clone size: once
J gene: TRBJ2-7
CDR3 DNA: TGTGCCAGCAGTTTCCTCGGGGATTCCTACGAGCAGTACTTC
CDR3 protein: CASSFLGDSYEQYF

D gene: -
V gene: TRBV19
clone size: -
J gene: TRBJ1-3
CDR3 DNA: TGTGCCAGTAGTATAGGACAGAGTTACTCTGGAAACACCATATATTTT
CDR3 protein: CASSIGQSYSGNTIYF

D gene: TRBD2
V gene: TRBV28
clone size: once
J gene: TRBJ2-7
CDR3 DNA: TGTGCCAGCACCAATAAGGGGCGGGGGTACGAGCAGTACTTC
CDR3 protein: CASTNKGRGYEQYF

D gene: -
V gene: TRBV9
clone size: once
J gene: TRBJ2-1
CDR3 DNA: TGTGCCAGCAGCGCAAAACACCCGGGAACTCATGGGGATGAGCAGTTCTTC
CDR3 protein: CASSAKHPGTHGDEQFF

D gene: TRBD2
V gene: TRBV23-1
clone size: -
J gene: TRBJ2-5
CDR3 DNA: TGCGCCAGCAGTCGAATCGGGAGGCCCGTCGGAACCCAGTACTTC
CDR3 protein: CASSRIGRPVGTQYF

D gene: -
V gene: TRBV9
clone size: once
J gene: TRBJ2-1
CDR3 DNA: TGTGCCAGCACCCCCAGGGCTAGCGCCTACAATGAGCAGTTCTTC
CDR3 protein: CASTPRASAYNEQFF

D gene: -
V gene: TRBV5-5
clone size: -
J gene: TRBJ2-1
CDR3 DNA: TGTGCCAGCAGCTTGAACGGGATTAATGAGCAGTTCTTC
CDR3 protein: CASSLNGINEQFF

D gene: TRBD1
V gene: TRBV6-1
clone size: -
J gene: TRBJ1-6
CDR3 DNA: TGTGCCACCGAAGCCGGGACAGGGTCCAATTCACCCCTCCACTTT
CDR3 protein: CATEAGTGSNSPLHF

D gene: -
V gene: TRBV9
clone size: -
J gene: TRBJ2-2
CDR3 DNA: TGTGCCAGCAGCGTTACCCCCCGAGGCCCCGGGGAGCTGTTTTTT
CDR3 protein: CASSVTPRGPGELFF